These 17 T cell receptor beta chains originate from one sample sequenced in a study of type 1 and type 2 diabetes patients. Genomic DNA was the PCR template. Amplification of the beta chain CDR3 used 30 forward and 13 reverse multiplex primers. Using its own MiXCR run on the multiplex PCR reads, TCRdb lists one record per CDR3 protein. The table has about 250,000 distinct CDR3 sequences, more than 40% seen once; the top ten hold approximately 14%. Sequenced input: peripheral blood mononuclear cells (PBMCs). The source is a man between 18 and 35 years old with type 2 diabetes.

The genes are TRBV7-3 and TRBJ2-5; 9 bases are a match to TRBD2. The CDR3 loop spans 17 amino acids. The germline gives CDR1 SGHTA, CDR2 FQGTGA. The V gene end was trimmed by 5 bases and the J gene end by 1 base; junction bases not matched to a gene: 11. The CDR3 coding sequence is TGTGCCAGCAGCCCAGGGTGGACGCGGGAGGGCCAAGAGACCCAGTACTTC. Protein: CASSPGWTREGQETQYF.

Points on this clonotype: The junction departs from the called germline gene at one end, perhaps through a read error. The CDR3 sequence is CASSLALF. The CDR3 DNA sequence: TGCGCCAGCAGCTTGGCCTTATTC. The chain uses TRBV5-1 and TRBJ1-2, with no clear D. This CDR3 is built from 8 residues. Germline CDR1 SGHRS, CDR2 YFSETQ.

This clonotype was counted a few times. The CDR3 loop is CASSLTSNTGELFF. Here the CDR3 DNA reads TGTGCCAGCAGCTTAACATCGAACACCGGGGAGCTGTTTTTT. The chain uses TRBV7-6 and TRBJ2-2, with unresolved D. Germline V gives CDR1 SGHVS, CDR2 FNYEAQ. V was trimmed by 2 bases and J by 0 bases, leaving 4 bases between them. The CDR3 is made up of 14 amino acids. The whole variable domain, remainder taken from reference TRBV7-6 and TRBJ2-2, is GAGVSQSPRYKVTKRGQDVALRCDPISGHVSLYWYRQALGQGPEFLTYFNYEAQQDKSGLPNDRFSAERPEGSISTLTIQRTEQRDSAMYRCASSLTSNTGELFFGEGSRLTVL.

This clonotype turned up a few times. CDR3: CASSHGDGYTF. The CDR3, as DNA: TGCGCCAGCAGCCACGGGGATGGCTACACCTTC. The chain carries TRBV5-1 and TRBJ1-2; D is unresolved. Looked up from germline, CDR1 is SGHRS and CDR2 is YFSETQ. This CDR3 is built from 11 residues. The V gene lost 4 bases and the J gene lost 6 bases, with 7 bases spanning the gap.

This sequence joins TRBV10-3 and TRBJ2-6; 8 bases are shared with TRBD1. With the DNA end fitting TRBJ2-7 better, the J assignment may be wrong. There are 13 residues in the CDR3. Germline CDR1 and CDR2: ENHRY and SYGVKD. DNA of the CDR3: TGTGCCATCAGTGAGTCGCCAGGGGGCGGGCAGTACTTC. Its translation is CAISESPGGGQYF.

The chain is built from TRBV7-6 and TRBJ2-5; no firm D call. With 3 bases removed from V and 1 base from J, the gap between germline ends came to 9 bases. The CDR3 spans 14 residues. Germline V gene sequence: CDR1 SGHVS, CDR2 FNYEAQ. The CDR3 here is CASSFTNLQETQYF. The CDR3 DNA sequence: TGTGCCAGCAGCTTTACAAACCTCCAAGAGACCCAGTACTTC. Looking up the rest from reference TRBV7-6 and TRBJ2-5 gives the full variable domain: GAGVSQSPRYKVTKRGQDVALRCDPISGHVSLYWYRQALGQGPEFLTYFNYEAQQDKSGLPNDRFSAERPEGSISTLTIQRTEQRDSAMYRCASSFTNLQETQYFGPGTRLLVL.

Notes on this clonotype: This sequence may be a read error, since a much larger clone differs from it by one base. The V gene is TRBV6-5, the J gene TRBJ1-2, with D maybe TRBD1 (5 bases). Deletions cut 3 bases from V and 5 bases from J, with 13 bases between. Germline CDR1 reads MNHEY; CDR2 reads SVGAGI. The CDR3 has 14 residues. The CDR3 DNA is TGTGCCAGCAGTTATCCGGGACTCGGATATGGCTACACCTTC. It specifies CASSYPGLGYGYTF.

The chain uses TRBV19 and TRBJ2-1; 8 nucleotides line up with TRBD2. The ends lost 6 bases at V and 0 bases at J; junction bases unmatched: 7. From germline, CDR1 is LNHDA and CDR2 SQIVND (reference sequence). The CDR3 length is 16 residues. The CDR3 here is CASSDLAGPSYNEQFF. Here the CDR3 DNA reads TGTGCCAGTAGCGATTTAGCGGGACCCTCCTACAATGAGCAGTTCTTC.

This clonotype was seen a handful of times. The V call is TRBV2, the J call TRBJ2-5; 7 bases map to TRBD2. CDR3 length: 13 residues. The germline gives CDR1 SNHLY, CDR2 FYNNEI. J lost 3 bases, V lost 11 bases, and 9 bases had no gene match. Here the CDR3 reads CAGLSGNKETQYF. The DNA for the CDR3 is TGTGCCGGGTTAAGCGGGAACAAAGAGACCCAGTACTTC.

CDR3 bases: TGTGCCAGCACCCCCCAGGGAAGTGCTTACGAGCAGTACTTC. Protein sequence: CASTPQGSAYEQYF. The chain couples TRBV2 to TRBJ2-7; possible D gene TRBD1, 5 bases. Germline CDR1 SNHLY, CDR2 FYNNEI. CDR3 length equals 14 residues. The V end was cut by 7 bases, the J end by 4 bases, with 17 bases between. Supplemented by reference TRBV2 and TRBJ2-7, the full variable domain reads EPEVTQTPSHQVTQMGQEVILRCVPISNHLYFYWYRQILGQKVEFLVSFYNNEISEKSEIFDDQFSVERPDGSNFTLKIRSTKLEDSAMYFCASTPQGSAYEQYFGPGTRLTVT.

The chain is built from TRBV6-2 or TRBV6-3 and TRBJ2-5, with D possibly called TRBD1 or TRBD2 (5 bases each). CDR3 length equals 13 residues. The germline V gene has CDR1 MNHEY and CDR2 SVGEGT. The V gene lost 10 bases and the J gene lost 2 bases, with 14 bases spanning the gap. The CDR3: CATQTEGQETQYF. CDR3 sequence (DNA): TGTGCCACCCAAACCGAGGGGCAAGAGACCCAGTACTTC.

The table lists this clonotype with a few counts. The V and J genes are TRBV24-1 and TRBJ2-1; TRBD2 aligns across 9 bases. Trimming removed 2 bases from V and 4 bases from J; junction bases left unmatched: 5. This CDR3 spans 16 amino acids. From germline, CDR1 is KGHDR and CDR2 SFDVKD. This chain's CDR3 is CATSDYAGGTYNEQFF. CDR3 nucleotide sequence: TGTGCCACCAGTGATTATGCGGGAGGGACTTACAATGAGCAGTTCTTC.

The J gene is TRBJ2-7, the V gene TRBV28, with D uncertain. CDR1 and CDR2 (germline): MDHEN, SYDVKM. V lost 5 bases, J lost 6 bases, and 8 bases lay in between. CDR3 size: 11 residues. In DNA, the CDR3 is TGTGCCAGCAGTCTCATCTCCGAGCAGTACTTC. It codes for CASSLISEQYF.

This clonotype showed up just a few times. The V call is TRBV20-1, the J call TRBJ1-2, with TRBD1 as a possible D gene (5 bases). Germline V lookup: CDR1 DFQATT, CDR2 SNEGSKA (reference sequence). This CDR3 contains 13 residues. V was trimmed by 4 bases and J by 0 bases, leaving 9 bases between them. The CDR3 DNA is TGCAGTGCTAACTACAGGACTAACTATGGCTACACCTTC. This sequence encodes CSANYRTNYGYTF.

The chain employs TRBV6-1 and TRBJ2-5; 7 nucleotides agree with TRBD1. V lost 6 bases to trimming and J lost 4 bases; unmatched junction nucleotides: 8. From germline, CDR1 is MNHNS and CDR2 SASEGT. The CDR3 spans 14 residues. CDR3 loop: CASSLTGAGETQYF. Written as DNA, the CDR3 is TGTGCCAGCAGCCTCACAGGGGCCGGAGAGACCCAGTACTTC.

The CDR3 coding sequence is TGCAGCGCCTGGGGGGTCACCTACGAGCAGTACTTC. This codes for CSAWGVTYEQYF. The rearrangement uses TRBV29-1 and TRBJ2-7, with D tentatively TRBD2 (6 bases). Trimming shortened V by 7 bases and J by 2 bases, and 12 bases separated the two germline ends. CDR1 SQVTM and CDR2 ANQGSEA come from the germline V gene. The CDR3 has 12 residues.

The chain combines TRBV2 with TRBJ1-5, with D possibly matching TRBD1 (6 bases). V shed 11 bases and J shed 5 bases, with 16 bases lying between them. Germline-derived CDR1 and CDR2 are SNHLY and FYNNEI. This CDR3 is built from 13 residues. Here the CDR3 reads CALKRAGDQPQHF. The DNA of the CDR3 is TGTGCCCTTAAGAGGGCAGGGGATCAGCCCCAGCATTTT.